These 18 T cell receptor beta chains share one sample of origin, sequenced in a study of graft-versus-host responses after intestinal transplantation. These receptors' targets are unknown. Method: immunoSEQ multiplex PCR; TCRdb's copy keeps in-frame clones and lacks some. This table holds 40,000 to 55,000 clones, about 90% found once. The sample here was unstimulated CD4+ T cells sorted from spleen or lymph node cells, taken before transplant. All receptors derive from a human donor who was the organ donor for an intestinal transplant.

V and J are TRBV6-4 and TRBJ2-7; D is undetermined. V was trimmed by 2 bases and J by 2 bases, leaving 10 bases between them. Germline V gives CDR1 MRHNA, CDR2 SNTAGT. The CDR3 consists of 14 residues. The CDR3 DNA is TGTGCCAGCAGTGACCACCCCCCAGCCTACGAGCAGTACTTC. Its translation: CASSDHPPAYEQYF.

The rearrangement joins TRBV11-2 to TRBJ2-3; 7 positions agree with TRBD2. Germline trimming cut 0 bases from V and 3 bases from J; bases unmatched to any gene: 3. The CDR3 consists of 15 residues. Germline lookup yields CDR1 SGHAT and CDR2 FQNNGV. The CDR3 loop reads CASSLEGGRTDTQYF. The DNA for the CDR3 is TGTGCCAGCAGCTTAGAGGGAGGGCGAACAGATACGCAGTATTTT.

J is TRBJ2-6 and V is TRBV30, with 8 bases lining up with TRBD1. The trim removed 7 bases at V and 1 base at J, leaving 18 bases unmatched. The length of the CDR3 is 19 residues. Germline CDR1 reads GTSNPN; CDR2 reads SVGIG (reference sequence). CDR3 loop: CASTAGGGSGISGANVLTF. For the CDR3, the DNA is TGTGCCTCGACCGCAGGGGGCGGGTCAGGGATTTCTGGGGCCAACGTCCTGACTTTC.

The chain couples TRBV12-5 to TRBJ2-3, with 7 bases matching TRBD1. Per the germline V gene, CDR1 is LGHNT and CDR2 is FRNRAP. J was trimmed by 6 bases and V by 7 bases; bases with no gene match: 19. This CDR3 has 17 residues. The CDR3 here is CASADPSDRTTADTQYF. The DNA for the CDR3 is TGTGCTAGTGCAGACCCGTCGGACAGGACAACGGCGGATACGCAGTATTTT.

This clone was observed a few times. At one of its ends the junction is not consistent with the germline gene, which may arise from a read error. The CDR3 DNA is TGTGCCAGCGAGGTCCAGGGAAAAACTGTTTTT. Protein: CASEVQGKTVF. The V and J genes are TRBV25-1 and TRBJ1-4; weak D call: TRBD1 (5 bases). In germline, CDR1 is MGHDK, CDR2 SYGVNS. The CDR3 extends over 11 amino acids.

This chain connects TRBV6-5 to TRBJ2-7; no clear D gene. The CDR3 is made up of 13 amino acids. Trimming removed 0 bases from V and 6 bases from J, with 9 bases in between. CDR1 MNHEY and CDR2 SVGAGI come from the germline V gene. CDR3 DNA: TGTGCCAGCAGTTACTCTCCATCGAGCGAGCAGTACTTC. Its protein is CASSYSPSSEQYF.

The chain combines TRBV25-1 with TRBJ1-1; 8 bases agree with TRBD1. Germline values: CDR1 MGHDK, CDR2 SYGVNS. Trimming cost V 2 bases and J 1 base; bases outside gene matches: 3. The CDR3 is made up of 15 amino acids. CDR3 DNA: TGTGCCAGCAGTGAAGAGGGGACAGGGAACACTGAAGCTTTCTTT. This sequence encodes CASSEEGTGNTEAFF.

Only one count was recorded for this clone. The chain joins TRBV21-1 to TRBJ2-6; whether TRBD2, the table's D call, matches the DNA was not checked. TRBV21-1 is flagged as a pseudogene. The CDR3 spans 17 residues. The CDR3: CASSKEGGGCGANVLTF. The CDR3 nucleotides read TGTGCCAGCAGCAAAGAGGGGGGGGGTTGTGGGGCCAACGTCCTGACTTTC.

There are a few counts of this clone. This chain links TRBV11-1 with TRBJ2-7; the D is unclear. CDR1 and CDR2 (germline): SGHAT, FQDESV (reference sequence). The CDR3 extends over 13 amino acids. V dropped 0 bases and J dropped 4 bases, with 7 bases sitting between them. For the CDR3, the DNA is TGTGCCAGCAGCTTAGCTACATCTTACGAGCAGTACTTC. It translates to CASSLATSYEQYF.

The CDR3 nucleotides are TGTGCCAGCAGCTTAAATACAGGAGTTTATGGCTACACCTTC. It is translated as CASSLNTGVYGYTF. This chain connects TRBV7-8 to TRBJ1-2; TRBD1 is a possible D gene (5 bases). The V and J ends lost 2 bases and 5 bases respectively, with 12 bases between them. The CDR3 has 14 residues. Germline V gene sequence: CDR1 SGHVS, CDR2 FQNEAQ. Based on the CDR3 plus reference TRBV7-8 and TRBJ1-2, the full variable domain is GAGVSQSPRYKVAKRGQDVALRCDPISGHVSLFWYQQALGQGPEFLTYFQNEAQLDKSGLPSDRFFAERPEGSVSTLKIQRTQQEDSAVYLCASSLNTGVYGYTFGSGTRLTVV.

The V gene is TRBV7-2, the J gene TRBJ2-3, with no clear D. Trimming cost V 0 bases and J 2 bases, with 3 bases left between them. The CDR3 length is 13 residues. Germline values: CDR1 SGHTA, CDR2 FQGNSA. The CDR3 reads CASSLALTDTQYF. The CDR3 nucleotides are TGTGCCAGCAGCTTAGCTCTCACAGATACGCAGTATTTT.

The V gene is TRBV28, the J gene TRBJ1-4, with TRBD1 matching over 9 bases. The germline V gene encodes CDR1 MDHEN and CDR2 SYDVKM. Trimming removed 3 bases from V and 6 bases from J; junction bases left unmatched: 5. This CDR3 region has 15 residues. The CDR3 here is CASSFLGTGYEKLFF. The CDR3 nucleotides read TGTGCCAGCAGTTTCTTAGGGACAGGGTATGAAAAACTGTTTTTT.

This clone occurred once. This chain links TRBV2 with TRBJ2-2; no firm D call. The CDR3 is 12 amino acids. The germline gives CDR1 SNHLY, CDR2 FYNNEI. V was shortened by 4 bases and J by 3 bases, with 3 bases between the two germline ends. The CDR3 DNA is TGTGCCAGCAGTGTATACACCGGGGAGCTGTTTTTT. Its translation: CASSVYTGELFF.

The chain recombines TRBV28 with TRBJ1-1; 8 nucleotides match TRBD1. V was clipped by 6 bases and J by 1 base; unmatched bases: 7. The CDR3 spans 15 residues. Germline CDR1 reads MDHEN; CDR2 reads SYDVKM. The CDR3 sequence is CASRASRGRNTEAFF. CDR3 sequence (DNA): TGTGCCAGCAGGGCCAGCAGGGGGCGGAACACTGAAGCTTTCTTT.

This chain links TRBV11-2 with TRBJ2-3; no definite D call. Trimming removed 0 bases from V and 2 bases from J, with 9 bases in between. The CDR3 is 15 residues long. Looked up from germline, CDR1 is SGHAT and CDR2 is FQNNGV. CDR3 sequence reads: CASSLEAPHTDTQYF. The CDR3 DNA is TGTGCCAGCAGCTTAGAAGCGCCCCACACAGATACGCAGTATTTT.

This sequence joins TRBV6-5 and TRBJ2-1, with D possibly being TRBD2 (6 bases). The CDR3 has 15 residues. Germline V gives CDR1 MNHEY, CDR2 SVGAGI. V was shortened by 0 bases and J by 7 bases, with 13 bases between the two germline ends. CDR3 sequence (DNA): TGTGCCAGCAGTTACTCGGCGGGGCGGGCTAATGAGCAGTTCTTC. It codes for CASSYSAGRANEQFF.

The CDR3 nucleotides are TGCGCCAGCAGCTCAGGGGATAGCTATGGCTACACCTTC. It codes for CASSSGDSYGYTF. The gene calls are TRBV5-1 and TRBJ1-2, with D maybe TRBD1 (6 bases). CDR3 size: 13 residues. Germline loops: CDR1 SGHRS, CDR2 YFSETQ. Between the trimmed V and J ends, which lost 3 bases and 4 bases, there was a span of 10 bases.

CDR3 residues: CASSPLILAGGSYNEQFF. CDR3 DNA: TGTGCCAGCAGTCCCCTAATACTAGCGGGAGGATCCTACAATGAGCAGTTCTTC. This chain joins TRBV28 and TRBJ2-1, with 12 positions matching TRBD2. CDR3 length equals 18 residues. The V gene's germline CDR1 is MDHEN and CDR2 SYDVKM. The ends lost 5 bases at V and 1 base at J; junction bases unmatched: 9.